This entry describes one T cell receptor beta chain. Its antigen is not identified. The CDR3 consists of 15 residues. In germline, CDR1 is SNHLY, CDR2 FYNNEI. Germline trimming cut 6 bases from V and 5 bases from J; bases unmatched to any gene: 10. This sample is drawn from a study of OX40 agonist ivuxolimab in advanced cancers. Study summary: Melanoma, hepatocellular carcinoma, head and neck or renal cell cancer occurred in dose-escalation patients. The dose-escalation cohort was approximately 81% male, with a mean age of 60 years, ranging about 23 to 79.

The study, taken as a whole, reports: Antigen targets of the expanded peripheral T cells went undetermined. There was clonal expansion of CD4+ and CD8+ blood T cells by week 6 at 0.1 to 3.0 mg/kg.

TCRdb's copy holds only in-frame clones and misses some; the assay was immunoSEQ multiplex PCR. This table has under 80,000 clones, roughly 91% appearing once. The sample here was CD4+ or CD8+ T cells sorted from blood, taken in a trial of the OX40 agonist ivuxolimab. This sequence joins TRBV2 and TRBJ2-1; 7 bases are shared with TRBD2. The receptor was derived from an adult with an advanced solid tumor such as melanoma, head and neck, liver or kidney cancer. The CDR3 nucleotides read TGTGCCAGCAGCCCCGGACTAGTCAGGGACAATGAGCAGTTCTTC. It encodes CASSPGLVRDNEQFF.